These T cell receptor beta chains were read from a single sample in a study of blood T cell repertoires in COVID-19. Measured with immunoSEQ multiplex PCR; TCRdb has only the in-frame clones, and not every one. Among about 150,000 clones listed, under 95% were seen once. Sample: peripheral blood. These receptors were collected from a man in his fifties or sixties with acute or convalescent COVID-19. Both conserved end residues are part of each CDR3. Fields, in order: J gene, V gene, D gene, clone size, CDR3 protein, CDR3 DNA. The D gene is left open where the match is weak. Clone size, where shown, is once, few, many, or a class for clones that have expanded.

J gene: TRBJ2-7; V gene: TRBV4-1; D gene: NA; clone size: NA; CDR3 protein: CASSQVRGGEQYF; CDR3 DNA: TGCGCCAGCAGCCAAGTGAGGGGAGGCGAGCAGTACTTC
J gene: TRBJ1-1; V gene: TRBV19; D gene: TRBD1; clone size: NA; CDR3 protein: CASSIYLTGTANTEAFF; CDR3 DNA: TGTGCCAGTAGTATCTACCTAACCGGGACAGCGAACACTGAAGCTTTCTTT
J gene: TRBJ2-7; V gene: TRBV7-2; D gene: TRBD2; clone size: NA; CDR3 protein: CASSRIAGDSLEQYF; CDR3 DNA: TGTGCCAGCAGCAGAATAGCGGGAGACTCCCTCGAGCAGTACTTC
J gene: TRBJ2-5; V gene: TRBV2; D gene: TRBD2; clone size: NA; CDR3 protein: CASIPRRLSGSLQETQYF; CDR3 DNA: TGTGCCAGCATCCCCAGACGGTTGAGCGGGAGCCTCCAAGAGACCCAGTACTTC
J gene: TRBJ2-3; V gene: TRBV18; D gene: TRBD2; clone size: NA; CDR3 protein: CASSPTSGGTDTQYF; CDR3 DNA: TGTGCCAGCTCTCCAACTAGCGGGGGAACAGATACGCAGTATTTT
J gene: TRBJ1-2; V gene: TRBV4-3; D gene: NA; clone size: NA; CDR3 protein: CASSQVGVLGGGYTF; CDR3 DNA: TGCGCCAGCAGCCAAGTCGGGGTACTTGGAGGTGGCTACACCTTC
J gene: TRBJ1-5; V gene: TRBV28; D gene: TRBD1; clone size: once; CDR3 protein: CASSFGTGDGSNQPQHF; CDR3 DNA: TGTGCCAGCAGTTTTGGGACAGGGGACGGCAGCAATCAGCCCCAGCATTTT
J gene: TRBJ1-5; V gene: TRBV9; D gene: NA; clone size: NA; CDR3 protein: CASSVGLDQPQHF; CDR3 DNA: TGTGCCAGCAGCGTAGGACTAGATCAGCCCCAGCATTTT
J gene: TRBJ2-7; V gene: TRBV28; D gene: NA; clone size: NA; CDR3 protein: CASSFAGLASYEQYF; CDR3 DNA: TGTGCCAGCAGTTTTGCGGGGTTAGCCTCCTACGAGCAGTACTTC
J gene: TRBJ2-7; V gene: TRBV13; D gene: TRBD1; clone size: NA; CDR3 protein: CASSPGTGGHEQYF; CDR3 DNA: TGTGCCAGCAGCCCGGGGACAGGGGGACACGAGCAGTACTTC
J gene: TRBJ1-1; V gene: TRBV5-4; D gene: NA; clone size: NA; CDR3 protein: CASSPNRAEAFF; CDR3 DNA: TGTGCCAGCAGTCCGAACAGGGCTGAAGCTTTCTTT
J gene: TRBJ1-5; V gene: TRBV29-1; D gene: NA; clone size: NA; CDR3 protein: CSVMVGAQGSFQSNQPQHF; CDR3 DNA: TGCAGCGTGATGGTGGGGGCGCAGGGTTCGTTTCAGAGCAATCAGCCCCAGCATTTT
J gene: TRBJ1-1; V gene: TRBV4-3; D gene: NA; clone size: NA; CDR3 protein: CASSPKMAVGLEGVAFF; CDR3 DNA: TGCGCCAGCAGCCCTAAGATGGCCGTTGGACTTGAGGGGGTAGCTTTCTTT
J gene: TRBJ1-2; V gene: TRBV10-3; D gene: TRBD1; clone size: NA; CDR3 protein: CAISGGQGDYGYTF; CDR3 DNA: TGTGCCATCAGTGGGGGACAGGGGGACTATGGCTACACCTTC
J gene: TRBJ1-2; V gene: TRBV28; D gene: NA; clone size: NA; CDR3 protein: CASIPGDRYGYTF; CDR3 DNA: TGTGCCAGCATCCCAGGGGACCGCTATGGCTACACCTTC
J gene: TRBJ2-2; V gene: TRBV10-3; D gene: TRBD2; clone size: NA; CDR3 protein: CAISGGAGAGELFF; CDR3 DNA: TGTGCCATCAGCGGGGGGGCCGGAGCCGGGGAGCTGTTTTTT
J gene: TRBJ2-4; V gene: TRBV19; D gene: TRBD2; clone size: NA; CDR3 protein: CASTAGLAGGSGLNIQYF; CDR3 DNA: TGTGCCAGTACCGCGGGACTAGCGGGAGGGTCAGGGTTAAACATTCAGTACTTC
J gene: TRBJ1-5; V gene: TRBV6-5; D gene: NA; clone size: NA; CDR3 protein: CASRRYSNQPQHF; CDR3 DNA: TGTGCCAGCAGGCGATATAGCAATCAGCCCCAGCATTTT
J gene: TRBJ2-3; V gene: TRBV27; D gene: TRBD1; clone size: NA; CDR3 protein: CASRGSGQGITDTQYF; CDR3 DNA: TGTGCCAGCAGAGGTTCGGGACAGGGGATCACAGATACGCAGTATTTT
J gene: TRBJ2-3; V gene: TRBV18; D gene: NA; clone size: NA; CDR3 protein: CASSRFEQTTDTQYF; CDR3 DNA: TGTGCCAGCTCACGATTTGAACAGACCACAGATACGCAGTATTTT
J gene: TRBJ1-5; V gene: TRBV6-2/TRBV6-3; D gene: NA; clone size: NA; CDR3 protein: CASSYSAATDSNQPQHF; CDR3 DNA: TGTGCCAGCAGTTACTCGGCGGCCACTGACAGCAATCAGCCCCAGCATTTT
J gene: TRBJ2-2; V gene: TRBV19; D gene: TRBD2; clone size: NA; CDR3 protein: CASCDGGYTGELFF; CDR3 DNA: TGTGCCAGTTGCGACGGGGGGTACACCGGGGAGCTGTTTTTT
J gene: TRBJ2-1; V gene: TRBV10-3; D gene: TRBD2; clone size: NA; CDR3 protein: CAISESKVGSSGEQFF; CDR3 DNA: TGTGCCATCAGTGAGTCGAAGGTCGGCTCTAGCGGTGAGCAGTTCTTC
J gene: TRBJ2-7; V gene: TRBV9; D gene: NA; clone size: NA; CDR3 protein: CASSVGGSSYEQYF; CDR3 DNA: TGTGCCAGCAGCGTAGGCGGATCCTCCTACGAGCAGTACTTC
J gene: TRBJ2-1; V gene: TRBV21-1; D gene: NA; clone size: NA; CDR3 protein: CASSTTGSHNEQFF; CDR3 DNA: TGTGCCAGCAGCACTACAGGGTCCCACAATGAGCAGTTCTTC
J gene: TRBJ1-5; V gene: TRBV19; D gene: NA; clone size: NA; CDR3 protein: CASEGGSRRDSNQPQHF; CDR3 DNA: TGTGCCAGTGAGGGGGGGTCACGGAGGGATAGCAATCAGCCCCAGCATTTT
J gene: TRBJ2-7; V gene: TRBV10-3; D gene: TRBD2; clone size: NA; CDR3 protein: CAIRPGLAEYEQYF; CDR3 DNA: TGTGCCATCAGGCCGGGACTAGCGGAATACGAGCAGTACTTC
J gene: TRBJ2-5; V gene: TRBV9; D gene: NA; clone size: NA; CDR3 protein: CASSGSTGPQETQYF; CDR3 DNA: TGTGCCAGCAGCGGCTCCACAGGGCCGCAAGAGACCCAGTACTTC
J gene: TRBJ1-5; V gene: TRBV20-1; D gene: TRBD1; clone size: few; CDR3 protein: CSASMRGRNQPQHF; CDR3 DNA: TGCAGTGCTAGTATGAGGGGGCGAAATCAGCCCCAGCATTTT
J gene: TRBJ1-4; V gene: TRBV5-1; D gene: NA; clone size: NA; CDR3 protein: CASSLAGGSTNEKLFF; CDR3 DNA: TGCGCCAGCAGCTTGGCCGGGGGGTCAACTAATGAAAAACTGTTTTTT
J gene: TRBJ2-3; V gene: TRBV12-3/TRBV12-4; D gene: TRBD2; clone size: NA; CDR3 protein: CASGTRSTDTQYF; CDR3 DNA: TGTGCCAGCGGGACTAGGAGCACAGATACGCAGTATTTT
J gene: TRBJ2-7; V gene: TRBV5-6; D gene: TRBD2; clone size: NA; CDR3 protein: CASSEWAPASGRVGEQYF; CDR3 DNA: TGTGCCAGCAGCGAATGGGCCCCCGCTAGCGGGAGGGTTGGCGAGCAGTACTTC
J gene: TRBJ1-2; V gene: TRBV13; D gene: TRBD1; clone size: NA; CDR3 protein: CASSLRGTGSFGYGYTF; CDR3 DNA: TGTGCCAGCAGCTTAAGAGGGACAGGGTCCTTTGGCTATGGCTACACCTTC